These 2 T cell receptor beta chains came from one sample sequenced in a study of vaccination and CD4 T cells after COVID-19. Oncomine TCR Beta short-read sequencing was applied to DNA from cultured CD4+ T cells. TCRdb reprocessed the PCR reads with MiXCR, giving one entry per CDR3 protein. The table lists 20,000 to 30,000 distinct CDR3 sequences, around 49% of them singletons. These receptors have no known antigen. The treatment was: roughly 10-day PBMC culture with coronavirus spike peptide pools or control peptides (ViraFEST assay). The sample was CD4+ T cells from blood, cultured in vitro. Receptor source: a human donor who had recovered from COVID-19.

The gene calls are TRBV20-1 and TRBJ2-1; D could derive from TRBD1 or TRBD2 (5 bases each). V lost 0 bases and J lost 0, with 12 bases in between. This CDR3 comprises 16 residues. Germline CDR1 reads DFQATT; CDR2 reads SNEGSKA (reference sequence). CDR3 loop: CSARDPRGGSYNEQFF. In DNA, the CDR3 is TGCAGTGCTAGAGATCCTCGTGGGGGCTCCTACAATGAGCAGTTCTTC.

The rearrangement links TRBV20-1 to TRBJ2-1; TRBD2 aligns across 10 bases. The germline gives CDR1 DFQATT, CDR2 SNEGSKA (reference sequence). Unmatched junction bases numbered 6, after V lost 0 bases and J lost 7 bases. There are 15 residues in the CDR3. In DNA, the CDR3 is TGCAGTGCTAGAGATCCAGCGGGAGGGCGAAATGAGCAGTTCTTC. Amino acid sequence: CSARDPAGGRNEQFF.